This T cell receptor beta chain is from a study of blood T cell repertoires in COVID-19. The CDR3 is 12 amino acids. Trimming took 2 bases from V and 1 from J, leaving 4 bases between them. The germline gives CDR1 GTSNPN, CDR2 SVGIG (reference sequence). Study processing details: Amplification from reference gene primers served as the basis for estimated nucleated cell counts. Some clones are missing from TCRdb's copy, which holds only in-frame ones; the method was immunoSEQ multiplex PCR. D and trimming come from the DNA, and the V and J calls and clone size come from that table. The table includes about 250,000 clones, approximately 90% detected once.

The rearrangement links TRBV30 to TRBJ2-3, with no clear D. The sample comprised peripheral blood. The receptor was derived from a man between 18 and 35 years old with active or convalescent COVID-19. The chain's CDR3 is CAWSPGTDTQYF. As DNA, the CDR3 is TGTGCCTGGAGTCCAGGCACAGATACGCAGTATTTT.